The source of this TCR beta chain is a study of TIL therapy for anti-PD-1-resistant metastatic lung cancer. On the study more broadly: A few tumors were EGFR-mutant and two were ALK-rearranged.

The time point denotes: pre-treatment sample, taken before nivolumab and TIL therapy. Deletions cut 5 bases from V and 5 bases from J, with 19 bases between. Germline V gives CDR1 MDHEN, CDR2 SYDVKM. CDR3 length equals 15 residues. This was the immunoSEQ v3 assay. Profiling relied on immunoSEQ multiplex PCR, and the TCRdb table lists in-frame clones only, not all of them. The table lists under 70,000 clones, 73% of them singletons. This sample comprised blood, obtained at baseline. V gene TRBV28 combines with J gene TRBJ2-7; no clear D gene. This TCR derives from a person aged 30 to 80 with non-small cell lung cancer. The CDR3 DNA reads TGTGCCAGCAGTCCGGACGAGGCTATCGTGGACGAGCAGTACTTC. Amino acids: CASSPDEAIVDEQYF. The full variable domain, rest sourced from reference TRBV28 and TRBJ2-7, is DVKVTQSSRYLVKRTGEKVFLECVQDMDHENMFWYRQDPGLGLRLIYFSYDVKMKEKGDIPEGYSVSREKKERFSLILESASTNQTSMYLCASSPDEAIVDEQYFGPGTRLTVT.